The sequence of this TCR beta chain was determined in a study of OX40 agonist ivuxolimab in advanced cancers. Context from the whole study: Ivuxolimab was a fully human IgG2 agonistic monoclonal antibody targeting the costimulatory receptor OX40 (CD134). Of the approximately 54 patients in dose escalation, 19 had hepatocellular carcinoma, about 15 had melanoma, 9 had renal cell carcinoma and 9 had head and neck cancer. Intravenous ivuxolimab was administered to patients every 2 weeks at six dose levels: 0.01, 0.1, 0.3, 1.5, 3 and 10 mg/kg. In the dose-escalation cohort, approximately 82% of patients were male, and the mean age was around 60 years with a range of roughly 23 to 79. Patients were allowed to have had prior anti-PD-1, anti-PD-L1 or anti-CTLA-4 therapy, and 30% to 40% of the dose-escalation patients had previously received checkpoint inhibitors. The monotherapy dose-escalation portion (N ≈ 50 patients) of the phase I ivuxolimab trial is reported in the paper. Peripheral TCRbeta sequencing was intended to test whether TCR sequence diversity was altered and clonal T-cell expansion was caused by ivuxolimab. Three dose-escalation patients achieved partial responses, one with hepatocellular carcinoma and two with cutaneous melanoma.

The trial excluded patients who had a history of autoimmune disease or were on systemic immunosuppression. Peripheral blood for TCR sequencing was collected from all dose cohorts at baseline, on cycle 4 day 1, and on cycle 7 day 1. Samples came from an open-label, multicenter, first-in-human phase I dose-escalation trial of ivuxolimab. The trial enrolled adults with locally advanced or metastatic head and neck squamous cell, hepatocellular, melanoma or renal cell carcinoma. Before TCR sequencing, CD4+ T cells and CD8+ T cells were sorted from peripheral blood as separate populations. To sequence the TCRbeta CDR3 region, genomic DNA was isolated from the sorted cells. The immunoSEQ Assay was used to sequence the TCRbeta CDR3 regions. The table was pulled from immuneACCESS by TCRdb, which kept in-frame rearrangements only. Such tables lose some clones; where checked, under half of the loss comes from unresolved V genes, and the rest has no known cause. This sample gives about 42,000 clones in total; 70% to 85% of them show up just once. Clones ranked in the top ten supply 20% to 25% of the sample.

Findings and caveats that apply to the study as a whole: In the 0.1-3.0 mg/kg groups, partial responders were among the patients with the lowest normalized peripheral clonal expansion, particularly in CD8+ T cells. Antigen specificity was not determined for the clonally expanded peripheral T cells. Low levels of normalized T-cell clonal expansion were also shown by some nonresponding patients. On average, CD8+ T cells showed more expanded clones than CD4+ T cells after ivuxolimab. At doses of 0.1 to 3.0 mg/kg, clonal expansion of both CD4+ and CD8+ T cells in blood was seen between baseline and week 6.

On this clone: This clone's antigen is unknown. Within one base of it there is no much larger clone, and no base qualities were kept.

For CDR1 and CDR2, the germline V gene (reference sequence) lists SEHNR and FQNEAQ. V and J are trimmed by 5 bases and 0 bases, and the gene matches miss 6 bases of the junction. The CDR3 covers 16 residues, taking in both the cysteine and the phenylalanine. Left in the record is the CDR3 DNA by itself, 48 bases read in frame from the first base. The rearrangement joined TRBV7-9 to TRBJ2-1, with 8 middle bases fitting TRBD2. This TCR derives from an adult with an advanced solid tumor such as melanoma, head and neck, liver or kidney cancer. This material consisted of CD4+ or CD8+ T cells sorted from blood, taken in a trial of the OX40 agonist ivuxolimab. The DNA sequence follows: TGTGCCAGCAGCCCCTACAGCGGGGGCTCCTACAATGAGCAGTTCTTC. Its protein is CASSPYSGGSYNEQFF.